This T cell receptor beta chain was profiled in a study of T cells in Graves' hyperthyroidism and ophthalmopathy. This CDR3 has 12 residues. With 1 base removed from V and 6 bases from J, the gap between germline ends came to 7 bases. Germline V lookup: CDR1 SGHTA, CDR2 FQGTGA. The TCR beta CDR3 regions underwent amplification using RNA transcripts as the source. TCR CDR3 underwent first-round RT-PCR with the HTBI primer set. TCRdb analysed the multiplex PCR reads with MiXCR anew, one entry per CDR3 protein. The repertoire holds approximately 200,000 distinct CDR3 sequences, 15% to 20% seen once, with roughly 44% in the top ten.

The sequenced sample was blood. This clonotype originated in a man in his forties with Graves' hyperthyroidism. The J gene is TRBJ2-7, the V gene TRBV7-3, with D unresolved. In nucleotides, the CDR3 is TGTGCCAGCAGCTTAAGTCCACGCGAGCAGTACTTC. Its translation: CASSLSPREQYF.